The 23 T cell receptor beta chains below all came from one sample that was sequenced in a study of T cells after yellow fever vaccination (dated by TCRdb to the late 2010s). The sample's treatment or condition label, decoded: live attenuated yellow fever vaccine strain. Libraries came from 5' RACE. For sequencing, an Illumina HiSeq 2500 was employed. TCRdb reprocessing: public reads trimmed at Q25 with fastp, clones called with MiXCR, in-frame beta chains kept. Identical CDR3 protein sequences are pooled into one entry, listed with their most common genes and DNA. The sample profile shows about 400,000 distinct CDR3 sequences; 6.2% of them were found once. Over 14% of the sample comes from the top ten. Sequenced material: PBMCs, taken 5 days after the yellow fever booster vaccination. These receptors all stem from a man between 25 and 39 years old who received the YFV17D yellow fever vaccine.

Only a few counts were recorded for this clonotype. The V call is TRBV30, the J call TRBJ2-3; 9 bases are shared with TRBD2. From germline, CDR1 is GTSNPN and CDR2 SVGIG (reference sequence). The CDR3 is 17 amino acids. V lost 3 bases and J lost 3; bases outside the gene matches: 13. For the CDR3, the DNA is TGTGCCTGGAGCCCAGCGGGAGGCGTGATTGGGACAGATACGCAGTATTTT. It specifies CAWSPAGGVIGTDTQYF.

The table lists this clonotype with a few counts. The CDR3 DNA sequence: TGTGCCAGCAGTTTAGGGGAGAAGCTAAGCTCCTACGAGCAGTACTTC. It encodes CASSLGEKLSSYEQYF. This sequence joins TRBV12-3 or TRBV12-4 and TRBJ2-7; D may be TRBD2 (5 bases). The V end was cut by 1 base, the J end by 0 bases, with 13 bases between. This CDR3 is built from 16 residues.

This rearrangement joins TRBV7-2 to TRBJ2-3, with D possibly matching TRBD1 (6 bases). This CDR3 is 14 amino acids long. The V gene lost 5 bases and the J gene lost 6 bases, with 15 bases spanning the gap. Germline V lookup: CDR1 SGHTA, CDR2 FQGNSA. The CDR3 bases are TGTGCCAGCAGCCCAAGACAGGTGCGGGATACGCAGTATTTT. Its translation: CASSPRQVRDTQYF.

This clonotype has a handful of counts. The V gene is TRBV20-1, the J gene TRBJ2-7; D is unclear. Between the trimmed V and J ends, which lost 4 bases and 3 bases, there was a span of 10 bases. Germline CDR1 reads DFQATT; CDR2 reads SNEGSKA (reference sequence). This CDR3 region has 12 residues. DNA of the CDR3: TGCAGTGCTAAAGGGTTCCTCTACGAGCAGTACTTC. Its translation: CSAKGFLYEQYF.

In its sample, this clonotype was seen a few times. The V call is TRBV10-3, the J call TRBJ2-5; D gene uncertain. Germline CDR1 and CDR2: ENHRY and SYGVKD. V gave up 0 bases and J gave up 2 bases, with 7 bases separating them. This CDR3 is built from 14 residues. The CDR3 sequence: CAISESGDQETQYF. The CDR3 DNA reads TGTGCCATCAGTGAGTCTGGGGATCAAGAGACCCAGTACTTC.

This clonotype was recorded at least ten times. CDR3 loop: CASSSPGPPNTGELFF. DNA of the CDR3: TGCGCCAGCAGCTCCCCCGGACCGCCGAACACCGGGGAGCTGTTTTTT. The chain couples TRBV5-1 to TRBJ2-2; D is uncertain. The CDR3 covers 16 residues. Germline CDR1 SGHRS, CDR2 YFSETQ. Trimming shortened V by 3 bases and J by 0 bases, and 12 bases separated the two germline ends.

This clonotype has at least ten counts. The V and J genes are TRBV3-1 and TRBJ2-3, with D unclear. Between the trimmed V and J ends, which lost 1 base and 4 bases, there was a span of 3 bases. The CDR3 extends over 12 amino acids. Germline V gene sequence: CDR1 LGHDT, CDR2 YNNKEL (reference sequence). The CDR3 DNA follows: TGTGCCAGCAGCCAAGTCCCAGATACGCAGTATTTT. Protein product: CASSQVPDTQYF.

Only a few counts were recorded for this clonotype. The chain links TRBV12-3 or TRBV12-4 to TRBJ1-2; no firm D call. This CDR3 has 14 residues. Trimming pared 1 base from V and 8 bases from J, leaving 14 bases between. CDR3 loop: CASSLGRALLGYTF. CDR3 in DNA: TGTGCCAGCAGTTTAGGTAGAGCTCTCTTAGGCTACACCTTC.

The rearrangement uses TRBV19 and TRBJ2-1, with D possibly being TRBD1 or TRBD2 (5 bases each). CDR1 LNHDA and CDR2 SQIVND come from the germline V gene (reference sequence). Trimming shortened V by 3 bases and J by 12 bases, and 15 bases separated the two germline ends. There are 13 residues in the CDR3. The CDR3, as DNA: TGTGCCAGTAGTATTGGTTACCGGGACGGGCAGTTCTTC. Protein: CASSIGYRDGQFF.

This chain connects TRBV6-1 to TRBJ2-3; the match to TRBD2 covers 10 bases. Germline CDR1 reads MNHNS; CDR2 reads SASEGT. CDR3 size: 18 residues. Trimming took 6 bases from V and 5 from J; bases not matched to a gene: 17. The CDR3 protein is CASSPTAQAGGGGDTQYF. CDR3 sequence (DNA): TGTGCCAGCAGCCCAACAGCCCAAGCGGGAGGGGGAGGAGATACGCAGTATTTT.

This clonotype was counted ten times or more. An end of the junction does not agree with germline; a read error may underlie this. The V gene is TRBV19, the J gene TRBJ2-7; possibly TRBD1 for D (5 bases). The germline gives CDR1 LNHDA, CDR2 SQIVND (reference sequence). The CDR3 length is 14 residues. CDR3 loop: CASSTARASFEQYF. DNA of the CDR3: TGTGCCAGTAGTACGGCCAGGGCATCCTTCGAGCAGTACTTC.

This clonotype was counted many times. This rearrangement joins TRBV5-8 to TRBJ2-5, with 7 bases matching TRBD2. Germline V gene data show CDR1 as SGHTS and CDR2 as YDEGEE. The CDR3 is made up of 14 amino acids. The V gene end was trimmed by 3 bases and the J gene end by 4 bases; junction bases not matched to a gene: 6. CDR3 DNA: TGTGCCAGCAGCTGGGAGGGAGTCGGAGAGACCCAGTACTTC. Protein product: CASSWEGVGETQYF.

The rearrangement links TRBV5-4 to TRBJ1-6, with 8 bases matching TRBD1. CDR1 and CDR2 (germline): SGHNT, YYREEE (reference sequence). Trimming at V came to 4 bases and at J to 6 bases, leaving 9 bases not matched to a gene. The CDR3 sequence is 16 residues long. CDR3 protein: CASSIQPTGVNSPLHF. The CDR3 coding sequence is TGTGCCAGCAGCATCCAACCGACAGGGGTTAATTCACCCCTCCACTTT. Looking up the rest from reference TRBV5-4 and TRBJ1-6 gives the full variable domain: ETGVTQSPTHLIKTRGQQVTLRCSSQSGHNTVSWYQQALGQGPQFIFQYYREEENGRGNFPPRFSGLQFPNYSSELNVNALELDDSALYLCASSIQPTGVNSPLHFGNGTRLTVT.

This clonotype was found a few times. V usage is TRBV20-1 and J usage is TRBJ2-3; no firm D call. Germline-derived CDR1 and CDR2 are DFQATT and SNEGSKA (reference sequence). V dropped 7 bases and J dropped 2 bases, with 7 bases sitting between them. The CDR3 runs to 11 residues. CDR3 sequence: CSEVNTDTQYF. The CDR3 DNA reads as TGCAGTGAGGTGAACACAGATACGCAGTATTTT.

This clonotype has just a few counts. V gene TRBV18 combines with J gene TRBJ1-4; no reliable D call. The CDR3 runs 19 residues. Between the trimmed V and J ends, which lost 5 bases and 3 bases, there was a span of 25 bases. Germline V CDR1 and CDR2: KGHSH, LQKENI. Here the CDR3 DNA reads TGTGCCAGCTCATCGAGTGTGGCCCGGGTCCCCACTTCTAATGAAAAACTGTTTTTT. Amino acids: CASSSSVARVPTSNEKLFF.

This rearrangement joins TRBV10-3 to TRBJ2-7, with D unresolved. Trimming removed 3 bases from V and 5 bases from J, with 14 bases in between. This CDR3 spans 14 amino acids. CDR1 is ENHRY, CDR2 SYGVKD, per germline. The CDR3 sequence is CAISDATLGDEQYF. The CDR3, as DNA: TGTGCCATCAGTGACGCGACCCTCGGAGACGAGCAGTACTTC.

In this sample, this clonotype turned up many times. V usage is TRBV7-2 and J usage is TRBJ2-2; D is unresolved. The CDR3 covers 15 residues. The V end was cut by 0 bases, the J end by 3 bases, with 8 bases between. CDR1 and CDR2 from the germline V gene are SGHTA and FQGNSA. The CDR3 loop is CASSLAALDTGELFF. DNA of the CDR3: TGTGCCAGCAGCTTAGCCGCGTTAGACACCGGGGAGCTGTTTTTT.

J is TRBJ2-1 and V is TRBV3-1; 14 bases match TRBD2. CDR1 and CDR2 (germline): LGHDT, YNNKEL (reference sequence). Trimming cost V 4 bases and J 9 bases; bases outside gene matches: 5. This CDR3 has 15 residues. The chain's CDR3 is CASSPGLAGESEQFF. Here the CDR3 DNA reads TGTGCCAGCAGCCCGGGACTAGCGGGAGAGAGTGAGCAGTTCTTC.

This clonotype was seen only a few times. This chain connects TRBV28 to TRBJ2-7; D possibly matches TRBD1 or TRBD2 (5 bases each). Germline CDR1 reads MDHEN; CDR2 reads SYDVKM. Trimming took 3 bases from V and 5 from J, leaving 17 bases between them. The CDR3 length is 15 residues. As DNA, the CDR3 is TGTGCCAGCAGTTTTCGTCCCGGGACCCTCCACGAGCAGTACTTC. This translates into CASSFRPGTLHEQYF.

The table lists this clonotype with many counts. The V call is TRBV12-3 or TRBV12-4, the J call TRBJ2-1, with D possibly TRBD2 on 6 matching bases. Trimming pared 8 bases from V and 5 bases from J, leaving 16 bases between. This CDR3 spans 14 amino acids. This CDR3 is CASCRDLLHNEQFF. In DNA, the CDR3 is TGTGCCAGCTGCCGGGACTTACTCCACAATGAGCAGTTCTTC.

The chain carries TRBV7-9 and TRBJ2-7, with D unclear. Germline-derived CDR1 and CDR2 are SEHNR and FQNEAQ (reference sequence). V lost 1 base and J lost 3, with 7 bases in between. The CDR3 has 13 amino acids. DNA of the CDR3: TGTGCCAGCAGCTTAGACGGCTACTACGAGCAGTACTTC. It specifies CASSLDGYYEQYF.

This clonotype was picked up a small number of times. CDR3 DNA: TGTGCCAGCAGCTTGCGACCCGGAAGTAGCACAGATACGCAGTATTTT. The encoded protein is CASSLRPGSSTDTQYF. This rearrangement joins TRBV5-6 to TRBJ2-3; D unclear. Trimming took off 1 base at V and 0 bases at J, with 12 bases between the two ends. The CDR3 is 16 amino acids. Germline V gives CDR1 SGHDT, CDR2 YYEEEE.

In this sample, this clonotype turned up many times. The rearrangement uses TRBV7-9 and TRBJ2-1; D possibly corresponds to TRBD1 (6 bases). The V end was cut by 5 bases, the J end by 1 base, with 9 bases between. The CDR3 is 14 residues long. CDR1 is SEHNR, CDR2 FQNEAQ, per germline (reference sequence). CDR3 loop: CASSARGSYNEQFF. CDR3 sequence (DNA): TGTGCCAGCAGCGCCAGGGGATCCTACAATGAGCAGTTCTTC.